This T cell receptor (beta chain) stems from a study of blood T cells in healthy people across ages. Deletions cut 2 bases from V and 3 bases from J, with 10 bases between. Germline CDR1 reads SGHTA; CDR2 reads FQGNSA. The CDR3 loop spans 14 amino acids. Then a second PCR, running about 6 to 12 cycles, was carried out with a sample-barcoded 5' primer and a J-beta primer mix. Every cDNA molecule carried a tag from a template-switch adaptor bearing 12 random nucleotides. TCRdb reprocessed the 5' RACE reads via MiXCR and lists one record per CDR3 protein. Counted here are about 1.6 million distinct CDR3 sequences, almost 35% occurring once; the ten biggest clones make up about 10%.

The sequencing input was blood. The chain carries TRBV7-2 and TRBJ1-1, with D perhaps matching TRBD1 (6 bases). The TCR originated in a woman between 25 and 40 years old in good health. CDR3 in amino acids: CASSLLRGYTEAFF. The CDR3 DNA reads as TGTGCCAGCAGCTTATTGAGGGGGTACACTGAAGCTTTCTTT.